The 12 T cell receptor beta chains reported below all come from one sample, sequenced in a study of T cells in Graves' hyperthyroidism and ophthalmopathy. The investigators amplified TCR beta CDR3 regions from RNA transcripts. Primed by the HTBI set, a first-round RT-PCR was run on the TCR CDR3. TCRdb re-called the multiplex PCR reads with MiXCR, one entry per CDR3 protein. Here the sample spans approximately 380,000 distinct CDR3 sequences, 11% to 15% being singletons. Sample: blood. Receptors were obtained from a man between 50 and 59 years old with Graves' ophthalmopathy.

This clonotype has a count of ten or more. The chain is built from TRBV6-2 or TRBV6-3 and TRBJ2-1; 11 bases line up with TRBD2. CDR3 size: 15 residues. Per the germline V gene, CDR1 is MNHEY and CDR2 is SVGEGT. V lost 6 bases to trimming and J lost 7 bases; unmatched junction nucleotides: 8. The CDR3 nucleotides read TGTGCCAGCAGCAATAGCGGGAGGGCGAGGAATGAGCAGTTCTTC. The encoded protein is CASSNSGRARNEQFF.

This clonotype was recorded many times. V is TRBV18 and J is TRBJ2-3, with D maybe TRBD2 (5 bases). There are 17 residues in the CDR3. Germline V gives CDR1 KGHSH, CDR2 LQKENI. V was cut by 1 base and J by 1 base, with 15 bases left in between. DNA for the CDR3: TGTGCCAGCTCACCACTTTCTGGGAGCTTCGGCACAGATACGCAGTATTTT. Protein product: CASSPLSGSFGTDTQYF.

This clonotype showed up many times. The chain joins TRBV20-1 to TRBJ2-1, with D maybe TRBD1 (6 bases). Between the trimmed V and J ends, which lost 3 bases and 5 bases, there was a span of 20 bases. The CDR3 contains 16 residues. The V gene's germline CDR1 is DFQATT and CDR2 SNEGSKA (reference sequence). CDR3 DNA sequence: TGCAGTGCTAGTGTCGGTCTCGGGACAAGCCACAATGAGCAGTTCTTC. It translates to CSASVGLGTSHNEQFF.

This clonotype occurred many times. The chain has TRBV11-2 and TRBJ2-7; D is undetermined. The CDR3 totals 12 residues. CDR1 SGHAT and CDR2 FQNNGV come from the germline V gene. Trimming cost V 4 bases and J 4 bases, with 8 bases left between them. CDR3 sequence reads: CASSSSPYEQYF. The CDR3 nucleotides read TGTGCCAGCAGCTCGTCCCCTTACGAGCAGTACTTC.

This clonotype was seen repeatedly, ten times or more. The rearrangement links TRBV20-1 to TRBJ2-2, with 8 bases aligning to TRBD1. The CDR3 length is 18 residues. V shed 1 base and J 5 bases; nucleotides not matched to a gene: 15. Germline CDR1 DFQATT, CDR2 SNEGSKA (reference sequence). In nucleotides, the CDR3 is TGCAGTGCTAGAGGGTTTGGGACAGGTATCCTCGGTACCGGGGAGCTGTTTTTT. It specifies CSARGFGTGILGTGELFF.

The chain joins TRBV30 to TRBJ2-3; 10 positions match TRBD1. This CDR3 region has 20 residues. Losses at the gene ends were 3 bases for V and 2 bases for J; bases not matched to a gene: 20. Germline V lookup: CDR1 GTSNPN, CDR2 SVGIG (reference sequence). The CDR3 is CAWRSYWDRGPLKLTDTQYF. The CDR3 DNA reads as TGTGCCTGGAGGAGTTACTGGGACAGGGGACCCCTAAAGCTCACAGATACGCAGTATTTT.

The table lists this clonotype with a few counts. The chain recombines TRBV19 with TRBJ1-2; 7 bases agree with TRBD1. The CDR3 is made up of 13 amino acids. In germline, CDR1 is LNHDA, CDR2 SQIVND (reference sequence). V lost 5 bases and J lost 6; bases outside the gene matches: 6. The CDR3 coding sequence is TGTGCCAGTAGTCAAGACAGGGTTGATGGCTACACCTTC. This translates into CASSQDRVDGYTF.

This clonotype has more than one count but fewer than ten. The rearrangement joins TRBV5-1 to TRBJ2-1; 14 bases are shared with TRBD2. V lost 7 bases, J lost 9 bases, and 9 bases stayed unmatched. Germline CDR1 and CDR2: SGHRS and YFSETQ. The CDR3 totals 15 residues. The chain's CDR3 is CASFGTSGRLGEQFF. The CDR3 DNA follows: TGCGCCAGCTTTGGGACTAGCGGGAGATTGGGTGAGCAGTTCTTC.

In regard to this clonotype: A much larger clone lies one base from this, so it may be a read error. The chain combines TRBV30 with TRBJ2-7; tentative D call: TRBD1 (6 bases). The CDR3 has 14 residues. Trimming shortened V by 2 bases and J by 3 bases, and 14 bases separated the two germline ends. Germline CDR1 and CDR2: GTSNPN and SVGIG (reference sequence). The CDR3 nucleotides are TGTGCCTGGAGTCTATGGGGCAGGGGCTACGAGCAGTACTTC. Its translation is CAWSLWGRGYEQYF. Full variable domain (outside the CDR3, taken from reference TRBV30 and TRBJ2-7): SQTIHQWPATLVQPVGSPLSLECTVEGTSNPNLYWYRQAAGRGLQLLFYSVGIGQISSEVPQNLSASRPQDRQFILSSKKLLLSDSGFYLCAWSLWGRGYEQYFGPGTRLTVT.

Many counts were recorded for this clonotype. J is TRBJ2-7 and V is TRBV12-3 or TRBV12-4; 9 bases match TRBD2. The CDR3 loop spans 14 amino acids. The trim removed 3 bases at V and 2 bases at J, leaving 2 bases unmatched. The CDR3 here is CASSLGGRAYEQYF. The CDR3, as DNA: TGTGCCAGCAGTTTGGGCGGGAGGGCCTACGAGCAGTACTTC.

At least ten counts were recorded for this clonotype. The V gene is TRBV5-1, the J gene TRBJ2-7; a weak D match, TRBD1 (6 bases). Between the trimmed V and J ends, which lost 4 bases and 8 bases, there was a span of 19 bases. This CDR3 comprises 14 residues. The germline CDR1 and CDR2 sequences are SGHRS and YFSETQ. CDR3 residues: CASSQGQNQVKQYF. The CDR3 nucleotides are TGCGCCAGCAGCCAAGGACAGAACCAAGTGAAGCAGTACTTC.

This clonotype has a count of ten or more. V usage is TRBV27 and J usage is TRBJ2-7; 9 bases line up with TRBD1. The germline CDR1 and CDR2 sequences are MNHEY and SMNVEV (reference sequence). The CDR3 runs 12 residues. J gave up 5 bases and V 8 bases, and 4 bases lay outside the gene matches. The CDR3 loop is CASWDRAHEQYF. CDR3 sequence (DNA): TGTGCCAGCTGGGACAGGGCGCACGAGCAGTACTTC.